Listed below are T cell receptor beta chains from one sample, sequenced in a study of Ad26.COV2.S vaccination and SARS-CoV-2 variants. Method: immunoSEQ multiplex PCR; TCRdb's copy keeps in-frame clones and lacks some. The table has hundreds of thousands of clones, around 90% seen once; the top ten hold 12%. Sample: peripheral blood, taken in a trial of Ad26.COV2.S vaccine versus placebo. These receptors originate from a person between 18 and 59 years old who received the Ad26.COV2.S COVID-19 vaccine or a placebo. Each CDR3 is given with its conserved first and last residue. Each record gives: J gene, clone size, D gene, V gene, CDR3 DNA, CDR3 protein. D genes are given only for firm matches. The size of a clone is reported for some rows only, either as once, few or many, or as a class for expanded clones.

>TRBJ1-1|-|-|TRBV2
TGTGCCAGCAAAGAGAACACTGAAGCTTTCTTT
CASKENTEAFF
>TRBJ2-7|-|-|TRBV13
TGTGCCAGCAGCTTAGTTACAGACTCCTTCTACGAGCAGTACTTC
CASSLVTDSFYEQYF
>TRBJ1-1|-|-|TRBV5-1
TGCGCCAGCAGCTTGGTCGCTACCACTGAAGCTTTCTTT
CASSLVATTEAFF
>TRBJ2-7|few|TRBD2|TRBV6-2/TRBV6-3
TGTGCCAGCAGTCCGACTAGCGGGAGATTCGACGAGCAGTACTTC
CASSPTSGRFDEQYF
>TRBJ2-1|-|TRBD2|TRBV4-3
TGCGCCAGCAGCCACGATAGCGGGACGTACAATGAGCAGTTCTTC
CASSHDSGTYNEQFF
>TRBJ2-2|-|TRBD1|TRBV5-5
TGTGCCAGCAGCTTGACAGGGGAAGGGGAGCTGTTTTTT
CASSLTGEGELFF
>TRBJ1-1|-|-|TRBV6-5
TGTGCCAGCAGTTACTCGACAGGGAACACTGAAGCTTTCTTT
CASSYSTGNTEAFF
>TRBJ1-5|-|TRBD1|TRBV12-5
TGTGCTAGTGGTTTGGGACAGGGGAGCAATCAGCCCCAGCATTTT
CASGLGQGSNQPQHF
>TRBJ1-2|once|TRBD1|TRBV6-5
TGTGCCAGCAGTAGACAGGGGGCAGGGTATGGCTACACCTTC
CASSRQGAGYGYTF
>TRBJ1-4|once|TRBD1|TRBV20-1
TGCAGTGCTAGTCACTTGACAGGGGCAACTAATGAAAAACTGTTTTTT
CSASHLTGATNEKLFF
>TRBJ2-7|-|-|TRBV28
TGTGCCAGCAGTGGAGTCTCAGTGCTATACGAGCAGTACTTC
CASSGVSVLYEQYF
>TRBJ2-5|-|TRBD2|TRBV7-9
TGTGCCAGCACAAGACTAGCGGGTATAGAGACCCAGTACTTC
CASTRLAGIETQYF
>TRBJ2-5|once|-|TRBV14
TGTGCCAGCAGCCATTTCCGCCAAGAGACCCAGTACTTC
CASSHFRQETQYF
>TRBJ2-7|-|-|TRBV5-4
TGTGCCAGCAGCTCCTCCCCGCAGGGTGGCGCCTACGAGCAGTACTTC
CASSSSPQGGAYEQYF
>TRBJ2-2|-|-|TRBV5-1
TGCGCCAGCCGGGGGACCTTTAACACCGGGGAGCTGTTTTTT
CASRGTFNTGELFF
>TRBJ2-1|-|-|TRBV19
TGTGCCAGTAACCGGGGGAGGAACTACAATGAGCAGTTCTTC
CASNRGRNYNEQFF
>TRBJ2-7|-|-|TRBV14
TGTGCCAGCAGCCAAGGGACCTCCCAGGGGGGCTCCTACGAGCAGTACTTC
CASSQGTSQGGSYEQYF
>TRBJ1-5|-|-|TRBV5-1
TGCGCCAGCAGCTTGGGTATCTCGACAGACAGCAATCAGCCCCAGCATTTT
CASSLGISTDSNQPQHF
>TRBJ1-1|once|-|TRBV2
TGTGCCAGCAGTGCCCAGGGTTCCATGAACACTGAAGCTTTCTTT
CASSAQGSMNTEAFF
>TRBJ1-1|-|-|TRBV6-5
TGTGCCAGCAGTTACGCCATCGGACAGAACACTGAAGCTTTCTTT
CASSYAIGQNTEAFF
>TRBJ1-1|-|-|TRBV2
TGTGCCAGCAGGGAAGACGGCACTGAAGCTTTCTTT
CASREDGTEAFF
>TRBJ1-6|once|TRBD1|TRBV7-2
TGTGCCAGCAGCCCGAGCCTCGGACAGGGATATTATAATTCACCCCTCCACTTT
CASSPSLGQGYYNSPLHF
>TRBJ2-5|once|TRBD2|TRBV5-4
TGTGCCAGCAGCTTGCATGGACTAGCGGCGTACCAAGAGACCCAGTACTTC
CASSLHGLAAYQETQYF
>TRBJ2-5|-|TRBD2|TRBV7-2
TGTGCCAGCAGATCGGGACTAGCGGGAGCGGAGACCCAGTACTTC
CASRSGLAGAETQYF
>TRBJ1-2|-|-|TRBV27
TGTGCCAGCAGTTGGGACGGGTTCTATGGCTACACCTTC
CASSWDGFYGYTF
>TRBJ2-7|-|TRBD1|TRBV6-1
TGTGCCAGCAGTGAAACCCCTTGGACAGGGGGCTACGAGCAGTACTTC
CASSETPWTGGYEQYF
>TRBJ2-1|-|-|TRBV19
TGTGCCAGTAGTATAATCTGGAGCTCCTACAATGAGCAGTTCTTC
CASSIIWSSYNEQFF
>TRBJ2-3|-|-|TRBV29-1
TGCAGCGTTGTAGATGGACAGATAAGCACAGATACGCAGTATTTT
CSVVDGQISTDTQYF
>TRBJ2-7|-|-|TRBV5-4
TGTGCCAGCAGCTTGGGACCTGACAGTCCCCAGTACTTC
CASSLGPDSPQYF
>TRBJ2-1|once|TRBD2|TRBV10-1
TGCGCCAGCAGTGATATCCAAGCGGGAGGGTTCTACAATGAGCAGTTCTTC
CASSDIQAGGFYNEQFF
>TRBJ1-1|-|-|TRBV27
TGTGCCAGCAGTTTGGTAGGCAGGGGAGGGAGCCGAAGCACTGAAGCTTTCTTT
CASSLVGRGGSRSTEAFF
>TRBJ1-3|once|-|TRBV5-1
TGCGCCAGCAGCTATCAGGGAGCTGGAAACACCATATATTTT
CASSYQGAGNTIYF
>TRBJ2-7|-|-|TRBV24-1
TGTGCCACCAGTGATTCCGGGTCCGCCTGGGAGCAGTACTTC
CATSDSGSAWEQYF
>TRBJ1-2|-|-|TRBV10-3
TGTGCCATCAGTGAGGGGATCACAGCTCAAGTTTATGGCTACACCTTC
CAISEGITAQVYGYTF
>TRBJ1-2|-|-|TRBV21-1
TGTGCCAGCAGCTCAATGGGGATGACAGGCTATGGCTACACCTTC
CASSSMGMTGYGYTF
>TRBJ2-7|-|TRBD1|TRBV10-1
TGCGCCAGCAGTGAGATGGACAGGGCATACGAGCAGTACTTC
CASSEMDRAYEQYF
>TRBJ1-3|-|-|TRBV4-3
TGCGCCAGCAGCCAAGACGGCGGGTCGGGGGTCGGAAACACCATATATTTT
CASSQDGGSGVGNTIYF
>TRBJ2-1|-|TRBD2|TRBV15
TGTGCCACCAGCAGACTAGGGACTAGCGGGAGTAGCGGCAATGAGCAGTTCTTC
CATSRLGTSGSSGNEQFF
>TRBJ1-2|-|-|TRBV7-2
TGTGCCAGCACCGACAGCTACCCGTATGGCTACACCTTC
CASTDSYPYGYTF
>TRBJ1-4|-|TRBD1|TRBV7-9
TGTGCCAGCAGCCCACAGGGGGCTAATGAAAAACTGTTTTTT
CASSPQGANEKLFF
>TRBJ1-2|-|TRBD1|TRBV27
TGTGCCAGCAGTCCCGGGACAGGGGGCGTCTATGGCTACACCTTC
CASSPGTGGVYGYTF
>TRBJ2-7|-|-|TRBV19
TGTGCCAGTAGTATACGAGGGAGGAACGAGCAGTACTTC
CASSIRGRNEQYF
>TRBJ1-2|once|-|TRBV13
TGTGCCAGCAGCATTTGGGCGGAGGGGGATGGCTATGGCTACACCTTC
CASSIWAEGDGYGYTF
>TRBJ1-1|-|-|TRBV19
TGTGCCAGTAGTATTCAACGGAACACTGAAGCTTTCTTT
CASSIQRNTEAFF
>TRBJ1-3|-|-|TRBV6-1
TGTGCCAGCAGTGACGTAGGTAACACCATATATTTT
CASSDVGNTIYF
>TRBJ1-1|-|-|TRBV5-5
TGTGCCAGCAGCAATCGACAGGACTTGAACACTGAAGCTTTCTTT
CASSNRQDLNTEAFF
>TRBJ1-2|few|-|TRBV5-4
TGTGCCAGCAGCTCGGGACGTTTTCAATATGGCTACACCTTC
CASSSGRFQYGYTF
>TRBJ2-5|-|-|TRBV7-2
TGTGCCAGCAGCTCCCCCATAGAAGAGACCCAGTACTTC
CASSSPIEETQYF
>TRBJ1-3|once|-|TRBV5-1
TGCGCCAGCAGTTTGGCGACAGCAACCTCTGGAAACACCATATATTTT
CASSLATATSGNTIYF
>TRBJ2-5|-|-|TRBV6-6
TGTGCCAGCAGTACCCAGGGGTTCGGAGAGACCCAGTACTTC
CASSTQGFGETQYF
>TRBJ1-6|-|-|TRBV18
TGTGCCAGCTCCCGGGCTGGGGCTCTTGGTTCACCCCTCCACTTT
CASSRAGALGSPLHF
>TRBJ1-6|-|-|TRBV5-1
TGCGCCAGCAGCATCGGGACATTTTATAATTCACCCCTCCACTTT
CASSIGTFYNSPLHF
>TRBJ1-2|-|-|TRBV7-6
TGTGCCAGCAGCGCCGAGGGGAACTATGGCTACACCTTC
CASSAEGNYGYTF
>TRBJ1-2|-|-|TRBV7-9
TGTGCCAGCAGCTCAGACTTCCCGCCGGGAGGCTACACCTTC
CASSSDFPPGGYTF
>TRBJ2-2|-|-|TRBV7-3
TGTGCCAGCAGCCCGACTCGGACAGACACCGGGGAGCTGTTTTTT
CASSPTRTDTGELFF
>TRBJ2-7|once|TRBD2|TRBV6-4
TGTGCCAGCAGTGTCCGAGCTAGCGGGAGGGACGAGCAGTACTTC
CASSVRASGRDEQYF
>TRBJ1-1|-|-|TRBV19
TGTGCCAGTACCCTCGGGGTATGGGACACTGAAGCTTTCTTT
CASTLGVWDTEAFF
>TRBJ1-4|-|-|TRBV27
TGTGCCAGCAGTTTATTGGGGCAGGGTGCGGAAAAACTGTTTTTT
CASSLLGQGAEKLFF
>TRBJ2-3|-|TRBD1|TRBV13
TGTGCCAGCAGCGGCCGGACAGGGGACCTTTATACGCAGTATTTT
CASSGRTGDLYTQYF